A selection of T cell receptor beta chains follows, all from one sample in a study of T cell repertoires in cytomegalovirus infection. Antigens of these TCRs are unknown. Each CDR3 protein gets one entry after TCRdb re-called the reads with MiXCR. In the table there are more than 250,000 distinct CDR3 sequences, approximately 25% of which are singletons. The sample here was cultured PBMCs, taken from culture after CMV antigen stimulation. These receptors originate from a human donor in good health (CMV status not recorded). Some clones in this sample may be carry-over from other donors' samples. CDR3s include the opening cysteine and the closing phenylalanine or tryptophan. D genes are given only for firm matches. Part of the rows lack a size; the others show once, few, many or a class for expanded clones.

v_gene: TRBV7-2; abundance: few; d_gene: TRBD2; j_gene: TRBJ2-3; CDR3aa: CASSLSGGPATQYF; CDR3nt: TGTGCCAGCAGCTTATCGGGAGGGCCGGCTACGCAGTATTTT
v_gene: TRBV3-1; abundance: once; d_gene: -; j_gene: TRBJ1-6; CDR3aa: CASSQDYGGRNNSPLHF; CDR3nt: TGTGCCAGCAGCCAAGATTACGGTGGGAGGAATAATTCACCCCTCCACTTT
v_gene: TRBV12-3/TRBV12-4; abundance: -; d_gene: -; j_gene: TRBJ1-2; CDR3aa: CASSYEDGPYGYTF; CDR3nt: TGTGCCAGCAGTTACGAAGACGGACCCTATGGCTACACCTTC
v_gene: TRBV30; abundance: -; d_gene: TRBD2; j_gene: TRBJ2-1; CDR3aa: CAWSVAGVDNEQFF; CDR3nt: TGTGCCTGGAGTGTAGCGGGAGTCGACAATGAGCAGTTCTTC
v_gene: TRBV2; abundance: -; d_gene: -; j_gene: TRBJ1-1; CDR3aa: CASSVGLENTEAFF; CDR3nt: TGTGCCAGCAGTGTAGGGTTGGAGAACACTGAAGCTTTCTTT
v_gene: TRBV7-2; abundance: many; d_gene: -; j_gene: TRBJ2-3; CDR3aa: CASSTSTDTQYF; CDR3nt: TGTGCCAGCAGCACAAGCACAGATACGCAGTATTTT
v_gene: TRBV7-8; abundance: many; d_gene: -; j_gene: TRBJ2-1; CDR3aa: CASSFRGTYNEQFF; CDR3nt: TGTGCCAGCAGCTTCCGGGGAACTTACAATGAGCAGTTCTTC
v_gene: TRBV7-2; abundance: many; d_gene: -; j_gene: TRBJ2-3; CDR3aa: CASSPEGSSTDTQYF; CDR3nt: TGTGCCAGCTCACCGGAAGGGAGTTCCACAGATACGCAGTATTTT
v_gene: TRBV19; abundance: few; d_gene: -; j_gene: TRBJ2-2; CDR3aa: CASSIGPRLAGELFF; CDR3nt: TGTGCCAGTAGTATAGGGCCTCGCCTAGCTGGGGAGCTGTTTTTT
v_gene: TRBV7-2; abundance: many; d_gene: TRBD2; j_gene: TRBJ2-3; CDR3aa: CASSLVAGGPGTDTQYF; CDR3nt: TGTGCCAGCAGCTTAGTAGCGGGAGGGCCGGGCACAGATACGCAGTATTTT
v_gene: TRBV29-1; abundance: -; d_gene: TRBD1; j_gene: TRBJ1-2; CDR3aa: CSVGTGGNYGYTF; CDR3nt: TGCAGCGTCGGGACAGGGGGCAACTATGGCTACACCTTC
v_gene: TRBV7-3; abundance: few; d_gene: TRBD2; j_gene: TRBJ2-7; CDR3aa: CASSFEGGPYYEQYF; CDR3nt: TGTGCCAGCAGCTTTGAGGGAGGGCCTTATTACGAGCAGTACTTC
v_gene: TRBV6-5; abundance: few; d_gene: -; j_gene: TRBJ2-7; CDR3aa: CASSIGVRASEQYF; CDR3nt: TGTGCCAGCAGCATAGGCGTCCGGGCTAGCGAGCAGTACTTC
v_gene: TRBV29-1; abundance: -; d_gene: TRBD2; j_gene: TRBJ2-1; CDR3aa: CSVNLAGSYNEQFF; CDR3nt: TGCAGCGTGAACCTAGCGGGATCCTACAATGAGCAGTTCTTC
v_gene: TRBV6-1; abundance: few; d_gene: -; j_gene: TRBJ2-1; CDR3aa: CASMGGSYNEQFF; CDR3nt: TGTGCCAGCATGGGGGGCTCCTACAATGAGCAGTTCTTC
v_gene: TRBV2; abundance: -; d_gene: -; j_gene: TRBJ1-1; CDR3aa: CASSGRHFATEAFF; CDR3nt: TGTGCCAGCAGTGGACGGCACTTCGCTACTGAAGCTTTCTTT
v_gene: TRBV20-1; abundance: few; d_gene: TRBD2; j_gene: TRBJ2-3; CDR3aa: CSARPGGGRLKYTDTQYF; CDR3nt: TGCAGTGCTCGCCCCGGTGGCGGGAGACTAAAATACACAGATACGCAGTATTTT
v_gene: TRBV5-6; abundance: -; d_gene: -; j_gene: TRBJ2-7; CDR3aa: CASRITGEHPDDEQYF; CDR3nt: TGTGCCAGCAGAATAACCGGGGAACACCCAGATGACGAGCAGTACTTC
v_gene: TRBV10-3; abundance: -; d_gene: TRBD2; j_gene: TRBJ2-7; CDR3aa: CAIRAGGLGEQYF; CDR3nt: TGTGCCATCAGGGCGGGAGGGCTCGGCGAGCAGTACTTC
v_gene: TRBV28; abundance: -; d_gene: -; j_gene: TRBJ2-3; CDR3aa: CASSRTPIPMSSGFGTDTQYF; CDR3nt: TGTGCCAGCAGTCGCACGCCAATCCCTATGAGCAGCGGGTTCGGCACAGATACGCAGTATTTT
v_gene: TRBV19; abundance: many; d_gene: -; j_gene: TRBJ2-3; CDR3aa: CASSSAGTYSYTQYF; CDR3nt: TGTGCCAGTAGTTCGGCCGGGACGTATTCTTATACGCAGTATTTT
v_gene: TRBV7-9; abundance: -; d_gene: -; j_gene: TRBJ1-2; CDR3aa: CASTSTNNYGYTF; CDR3nt: TGTGCCAGCACCTCAACGAATAACTATGGCTACACCTTC
v_gene: TRBV29-1; abundance: -; d_gene: TRBD1; j_gene: TRBJ1-1; CDR3aa: CSVDPGQFVAFF; CDR3nt: TGCAGCGTTGACCCGGGACAGTTCGTCGCTTTCTTT
v_gene: TRBV27; abundance: few; d_gene: -; j_gene: TRBJ2-1; CDR3aa: CASRPRGGRSYNEQFF; CDR3nt: TGTGCCAGCAGACCCCGAGGCGGTCGCTCCTACAATGAGCAGTTCTTC
v_gene: TRBV4-1; abundance: few; d_gene: -; j_gene: TRBJ1-5; CDR3aa: CASSPIDSNQPQHF; CDR3nt: TGCGCCAGCAGCCCCATCGACAGCAATCAGCCCCAGCATTTT
v_gene: TRBV6-1; abundance: few; d_gene: TRBD2; j_gene: TRBJ2-7; CDR3aa: CASSFRPGLAGGREQYF; CDR3nt: TGTGCCAGCAGTTTCCGCCCGGGACTAGCGGGAGGGCGGGAGCAGTACTTC
v_gene: TRBV6-5; abundance: -; d_gene: -; j_gene: TRBJ1-2; CDR3aa: CASSYSSSRGSYGYTF; CDR3nt: TGTGCCAGCAGTTACTCATCGTCCCGGGGCTCTTATGGCTACACCTTC
v_gene: TRBV10-3; abundance: -; d_gene: TRBD1; j_gene: TRBJ1-4; CDR3aa: CAISEPGGGEKLFF; CDR3nt: TGTGCCATCAGTGAACCAGGGGGCGGTGAAAAACTGTTTTTT
v_gene: TRBV28; abundance: -; d_gene: -; j_gene: TRBJ1-5; CDR3aa: CASTPFGQGNQPQHF; CDR3nt: -
v_gene: TRBV20-1; abundance: -; d_gene: -; j_gene: TRBJ1-1; CDR3aa: CSARTSTEAFF; CDR3nt: TGCAGTGCTAGGACCTCCACTGAAGCTTTCTTT
v_gene: TRBV6-5; abundance: -; d_gene: TRBD2; j_gene: TRBJ2-1; CDR3aa: CASRGAGLAENNEQFF; CDR3nt: TGTGCCAGCAGGGGAGCGGGGCTAGCGGAAAACAATGAGCAGTTCTTC
v_gene: TRBV7-2; abundance: -; d_gene: -; j_gene: TRBJ1-2; CDR3aa: CASSLIQNYGYTF; CDR3nt: TGTGCCAGCAGCTTAATACAGAACTATGGCTACACCTTC
v_gene: TRBV11-2; abundance: many; d_gene: -; j_gene: TRBJ1-2; CDR3aa: CASSLNAANYGYTF; CDR3nt: TGTGCCAGCAGCTTAAATGCAGCCAACTATGGCTACACCTTC
v_gene: TRBV2; abundance: few; d_gene: -; j_gene: TRBJ2-6; CDR3aa: CASSELSGANVLTF; CDR3nt: TGTGCCAGCAGTGAGCTGTCTGGGGCCAACGTCCTGACTTTC
v_gene: TRBV25-1; abundance: -; d_gene: TRBD1; j_gene: TRBJ1-6; CDR3aa: CATMTGSYNSPLHF; CDR3nt: TGTGCCACAATGACAGGGAGCTATAATTCACCCCTCCACTTT
v_gene: TRBV12-3/TRBV12-4; abundance: many; d_gene: -; j_gene: TRBJ2-4; CDR3aa: CASTPPAGTIQYF; CDR3nt: TGTGCCAGCACCCCTCCCGCAGGGACCATTCAGTACTTC
v_gene: TRBV7-9; abundance: many; d_gene: -; j_gene: TRBJ1-6; CDR3aa: CASSPMEWNSPLHF; CDR3nt: TGTGCCAGCAGCCCGATGGAGTGGAATTCACCCCTCCACTTT
v_gene: TRBV7-9; abundance: few; d_gene: -; j_gene: TRBJ2-1; CDR3aa: CASSLVRVLVNEQFF; CDR3nt: TGTGCCAGCAGCTTAGTAAGGGTTTTGGTCAATGAGCAGTTCTTC
v_gene: TRBV19; abundance: -; d_gene: TRBD1; j_gene: TRBJ2-1; CDR3aa: CASSISGTGDYNEQFF; CDR3nt: TGTGCCAGTAGTATCTCCGGGACAGGCGATTACAATGAGCAGTTCTTC
v_gene: TRBV7-2; abundance: many; d_gene: TRBD1; j_gene: TRBJ1-4; CDR3aa: CASSSRQGGGEKLFF; CDR3nt: TGTGCCAGCAGCTCCAGACAGGGAGGCGGGGAAAAACTGTTTTTT
v_gene: TRBV12-5; abundance: -; d_gene: TRBD2; j_gene: TRBJ2-5; CDR3aa: CASGPGTSGSSGETQYF; CDR3nt: TGTGCTAGTGGTCCCGGGACTAGCGGGAGTTCGGGAGAGACCCAGTACTTC
v_gene: TRBV28; abundance: many; d_gene: TRBD1; j_gene: TRBJ1-1; CDR3aa: CASSLLSGRGPAFF; CDR3nt: TGTGCCAGCAGTCTCTTAAGCGGCAGGGGGCCGGCTTTCTTT
v_gene: TRBV15; abundance: -; d_gene: -; j_gene: TRBJ2-7; CDR3aa: CATGGAPYEQYF; CDR3nt: TGTGCCACCGGAGGCGCACCCTACGAGCAGTACTTC
v_gene: TRBV5-1; abundance: -; d_gene: -; j_gene: TRBJ2-3; CDR3aa: CASNPGNTDTQYF; CDR3nt: TGCGCCAGCAACCCAGGAAACACAGATACGCAGTATTTT
v_gene: TRBV7-8; abundance: many; d_gene: -; j_gene: TRBJ1-4; CDR3aa: CASSLTPGSLGEKLFF; CDR3nt: TGTGCCAGCAGCTTAACACCCGGGTCCCTAGGGGAAAAACTGTTTTTT
v_gene: TRBV5-4; abundance: -; d_gene: -; j_gene: TRBJ2-6; CDR3aa: CASSLGPRPSPSGANVLTF; CDR3nt: TGTGCCAGCAGCTTGGGCCCCCGGCCCTCCCCCTCTGGGGCCAACGTCCTGACTTTC
v_gene: TRBV7-9; abundance: many; d_gene: -; j_gene: TRBJ2-6; CDR3aa: CASSFWLSGANVLTF; CDR3nt: TGTGCCAGCAGCTTTTGGCTCTCTGGGGCCAACGTCCTGACTTTC
v_gene: TRBV9; abundance: -; d_gene: -; j_gene: TRBJ2-7; CDR3aa: CASSVAPEQYF; CDR3nt: TGTGCCAGCAGCGTAGCCCCCGAGCAGTACTTC
v_gene: TRBV27; abundance: -; d_gene: -; j_gene: TRBJ1-3; CDR3aa: CASSLRDPGSGNTIYF; CDR3nt: TGTGCCAGCAGCCTCAGGGATCCCGGATCTGGAAACACCATATATTTT
v_gene: TRBV4-1; abundance: -; d_gene: TRBD1; j_gene: TRBJ1-2; CDR3aa: CASSQSRDRRNYGYTF; CDR3nt: TGCGCCAGCAGCCAATCTCGGGACAGGAGAAACTATGGCTACACCTTC
v_gene: TRBV15; abundance: -; d_gene: TRBD2; j_gene: TRBJ2-1; CDR3aa: CATSRSGSGNNEQFF; CDR3nt: TGTGCCACCAGCAGAAGCGGGAGTGGTAACAATGAGCAGTTCTTC
v_gene: TRBV7-2; abundance: -; d_gene: -; j_gene: TRBJ1-5; CDR3aa: CASSLEANSNQPQHF; CDR3nt: TGTGCCAGCAGCTTAGAAGCTAATAGCAATCAGCCCCAGCATTTT